This passage covers 28 T cell receptor beta chains from one sample sequenced in a study of T cells in Graves' hyperthyroidism and ophthalmopathy (dated by TCRdb to about 2019). Libraries were constructed by multiplex PCR. Reads for this sample came from an Illumina HiSeq 2000. The TCR beta CDR3 regions were amplified from RNA transcripts. The first round of RT-PCR for the TCR CDR3 was performed with the HTBI primer set and the Qiagen OneStep RT-PCR kit. TCRdb's own reprocessing of the public reads used fastp at Q25 and MiXCR and kept productive beta chains. Rows with one shared CDR3 protein collapse into an entry with the most common genes and DNA. This sample comprises around 300,000 distinct CDR3 sequences, over 20% of them detected only once. The top ten hold under 65% of the sample. What was sequenced was blood. These receptors came from a man aged 25 to 40 with Graves' ophthalmopathy.

This clonotype was seen more than once but under ten times. The V and J genes are TRBV20-1 and TRBJ1-1; TRBD1 agrees at 9 bases. Looked up from germline, CDR1 is DFQATT and CDR2 is SNEGSKA (reference sequence). With 6 bases clipped from V and 2 bases from J, the junction kept 7 bases outside the gene matches. This CDR3 is built from 14 residues. The CDR3, as DNA: TGCAGTGCAACAGGGGGCCACTACAACACTGAAGCTTTCTTT. It codes for CSATGGHYNTEAFF.

The chain carries TRBV18 and TRBJ2-1, with D unclear. CDR3 length: 13 amino acids. CDR1 and CDR2 from the germline V gene are KGHSH and LQKENI. Trimming removed 3 bases from V and 5 bases from J, with 8 bases in between. DNA of the CDR3: TGTGCCAGCTCACCTAATCAGCACAATGAGCAGTTCTTC. Encoded protein: CASSPNQHNEQFF.

The gene calls are TRBV12-3 or TRBV12-4 and TRBJ2-1; D uncertain. The V end was cut by 8 bases, the J end by 6 bases, with 17 bases between. This CDR3 has 14 amino acids. CDR3 loop: CASSDAAFGNEQFF. For the CDR3, the DNA is TGTGCCAGCTCCGACGCGGCTTTTGGCAATGAGCAGTTCTTC.

This sequence joins TRBV7-9 and TRBJ2-5; D uncertain. Trimming removed 3 bases from V and 3 bases from J, with 8 bases in between. CDR3 length: 13 residues. CDR1 is SEHNR and CDR2 is FQNEAQ in the germline V gene (reference sequence). The CDR3 reads CASSFFAEETQYF. As DNA, the CDR3 is TGTGCCAGCAGCTTCTTCGCGGAAGAGACCCAGTACTTC.

Only a few counts were recorded for this clonotype. The chain recombines TRBV10-1 with TRBJ2-7; D remains unclear. CDR3 length: 13 amino acids. Trimming stripped 5 bases from V and 5 bases from J, with 13 bases between. Germline V lookup: CDR1 WNHNN, CDR2 SYGVQD (reference sequence). The CDR3 DNA is TGCGCCAGCAGTCCAAGCGACAACCACGAGCAGTACTTC. This codes for CASSPSDNHEQYF.

Comments on this clonotype: Just one base apart from a much larger clone, this may be a read error. This chain links TRBV11-2 with TRBJ2-7; tentative D call: TRBD1 (5 bases). The CDR3 is 14 residues long. CDR1 and CDR2 (germline): SGHAT, FQNNGV. The CDR3 region is CASSLTSGSYGQYF. The DNA for the CDR3 is TGTGCCAGCAGCTTAACGTCAGGGTCCTACGGGCAGTACTTC.

The chain links TRBV13 to TRBJ2-7; 7 nucleotides agree with TRBD2. Unmatched junction bases numbered 4, after V lost 2 bases and J lost 3 bases. This CDR3 contains 14 residues. The germline CDR1 and CDR2 sequences are PRHDT and FYEKMQ (reference sequence). CDR3 sequence reads: CASSLTSSGYEQYF. The CDR3 DNA follows: TGTGCCAGCAGCTTAACGTCTAGCGGCTACGAGCAGTACTTC. Looking up the rest from reference TRBV13 and TRBJ2-7 gives the full variable domain: AAGVIQSPRHLIKEKRETATLKCYPIPRHDTVYWYQQGPGQDPQFLISFYEKMQSDKGSIPDRFSAQQFSDYHSELNMSSLELGDSALYFCASSLTSSGYEQYFGPGTRLTVT.

V and J are TRBV28 and TRBJ2-3, with 11 bases identical to TRBD2. Germline lookup yields CDR1 MDHEN and CDR2 SYDVKM. The V gene end was trimmed by 5 bases and the J gene end by 7 bases; junction bases not matched to a gene: 11. The CDR3 totals 16 residues. The CDR3 bases are TGTGCCAGCAGTCTGGGGGTAGCGGGAGGGATGTATACGCAGTATTTT. It translates to CASSLGVAGGMYTQYF. Filled out from reference TRBV28 and TRBJ2-3, the complete variable domain reads DVKVTQSSRYLVKRTGEKVFLECVQDMDHENMFWYRQDPGLGLRLIYFSYDVKMKEKGDIPEGYSVSREKKERFSLILESASTNQTSMYLCASSLGVAGGMYTQYFGPGTRLTVL.

A note on this clonotype: This may be a read error: a much more frequent sequence differs by one nucleotide. CDR3 protein: CASSPSDAYKQYF. CDR3 nucleotides: TGTGCCAGCAGCCCCAGTGATGCCTACAAGCAGTACTTC. The chain joins TRBV6-1 to TRBJ2-7; no clear D. Germline V gives CDR1 MNHNS, CDR2 SASEGT. The CDR3 runs to 13 residues.

The chain couples TRBV6-5 to TRBJ2-7; TRBD1 agrees at 10 bases. This CDR3 contains 15 residues. The V gene end was trimmed by 0 bases and the J gene end by 5 bases; junction bases not matched to a gene: 4. In germline, CDR1 is MNHEY, CDR2 SVGAGI. The chain's CDR3 is CASSYSGTGEDEQYF. CDR3 DNA sequence: TGTGCCAGCAGTTACTCTGGGACAGGGGAGGACGAGCAGTACTTC.

The chain couples TRBV30 to TRBJ1-6; a possible D gene is TRBD1 (5 bases). The CDR3 is 15 amino acids. The V end was cut by 0 bases, the J end by 9 bases, with 15 bases between. Looked up from germline, CDR1 is GTSNPN and CDR2 is SVGIG (reference sequence). In DNA form, the CDR3 reads TGTGCCTGGAGTGTAGGGACCTGGAGTCTTTCACCCCTCCACTTT. Its translation: CAWSVGTWSLSPLHF.

V is TRBV6-1 and J is TRBJ2-3; 7 bases are a match to TRBD2. The CDR3 sequence is 14 residues long. Trimming at V came to 5 bases and at J to 4 bases, leaving 6 bases not matched to a gene. Per germline, CDR1 MNHNS and CDR2 SASEGT. The CDR3 nucleotides read TGTGCCAGCAGTTCCTTGGCGGGGGCAGATACGCAGTATTTT. Translation gives CASSSLAGADTQYF.

The sample holds one count of this clonotype. This chain uses TRBV20-1 with TRBJ1-1; TRBD1 matches at 7 bases. CDR1 and CDR2 from the germline V gene are DFQATT and SNEGSKA (reference sequence). The junction had 4 bases not matched to a gene; V was cut back by 4 bases and J by 5 bases. There are 12 residues in the CDR3. This CDR3 is CSAIRQGTEAFF. CDR3 bases: TGCAGTGCTATACGACAGGGAACTGAAGCTTTCTTT.

This clonotype came up many times. The chain has TRBV27 and TRBJ2-6; 7 bases match TRBD1. After removal of 5 bases from V and 8 bases from J, the junction contained 12 bases not matched to a gene. Germline V CDR1 and CDR2: MNHEY, SMNVEV (reference sequence). CDR3 length: 16 amino acids. CDR3 nucleotides: TGTGCCAGCAGTGCCTCTGGGACAGTCGGTACCAACGTCCTGACTTTC. Its translation: CASSASGTVGTNVLTF.

This clonotype was found many times. V is TRBV30 and J is TRBJ1-1; D gene uncertain. The CDR3 has 11 residues. From germline, CDR1 is GTSNPN and CDR2 SVGIG (reference sequence). Trimming removed 7 bases from V and 1 base from J, with 7 bases in between. The CDR3 nucleotides read TGTGCCTCTTGGAAGAACACTGAAGCTTTCTTT. It encodes CASWKNTEAFF.

This chain links TRBV7-9 with TRBJ1-2; D might be TRBD1 (6 bases). This CDR3 has 13 residues. V dropped 5 bases and J dropped 5 bases, with 12 bases sitting between them. The germline V gene has CDR1 SEHNR and CDR2 FQNEAQ (reference sequence). The CDR3 DNA is TGTGCCAGCAGCGCAGGGGACTATTATGGCTACACCTTC. Translation gives CASSAGDYYGYTF.

This clonotype was observed a few times. V and J are TRBV5-8 and TRBJ2-1; TRBD2 might be the D (5 bases). Trimming left V 3 bases short and J 6 bases short, with 10 bases between. CDR1 and CDR2 from the germline V gene are SGHTS and YDEGEE. CDR3 length: 13 amino acids. CDR3 nucleotide sequence: TGTGCCAGCAGCTCAGGACTTATCAATGAGCAGTTCTTC. Translating gives CASSSGLINEQFF.

The count of this clonotype is one. The chain has TRBV10-3 and TRBJ1-5, with D perhaps TRBD1 (6 bases). V lost 10 bases to trimming and J lost 6 bases, with 16 bases between them. Germline assignment: CDR1 ENHRY and CDR2 SYGVKD. This CDR3 contains 13 residues. Written as DNA, the CDR3 is TGTGCCACCGTTAGGGGGGCGGGTCAGCCCCAGCATTTT. Protein product: CATVRGAGQPQHF.

The genes are TRBV6-1 and TRBJ2-2; the match to TRBD2 covers 9 bases. This CDR3 has 15 residues. Germline trimming cut 7 bases from V and 0 bases from J; bases unmatched to any gene: 3. Looked up from germline, CDR1 is MNHNS and CDR2 is SASEGT. The CDR3 DNA is TGTGCCAGCACACTAGCGGGTGCGAACACCGGGGAGCTGTTTTTT. Translating gives CASTLAGANTGELFF.

This clonotype has ten or more counts. This chain uses TRBV2 with TRBJ1-1; D is perhaps TRBD1 (5 bases). V lost 6 bases and J 1 base, leaving 9 bases between the germline ends. This CDR3 comprises 13 residues. The germline gives CDR1 SNHLY, CDR2 FYNNEI. The CDR3 sequence is CASRQDRNTEAFF. Here the CDR3 DNA reads TGTGCCAGCAGACAAGACAGGAACACTGAAGCTTTCTTT.

A few counts support this clonotype. This rearrangement joins TRBV5-6 to TRBJ2-5; TRBD1 is a possible D gene (6 bases). CDR1 and CDR2 (germline): SGHDT, YYEEEE. V lost 3 bases and J 5 bases, leaving 17 bases between the germline ends. This CDR3 has 15 amino acids. The CDR3 here is CASSWPGAGMETQYF. CDR3 DNA: TGTGCCAGCAGCTGGCCAGGGGCTGGTATGGAGACCCAGTACTTC.

This clonotype was picked up a small number of times. The genes are TRBV4-1 and TRBJ2-3; no clear D gene. The V gene lost 0 bases and the J gene lost 2 bases, with 9 bases spanning the gap. The germline V gene has CDR1 MGHRA and CDR2 YSYEKL. This CDR3 has 15 amino acids. The CDR3: CASSQDQPDTDTQYF. The CDR3 bases are TGCGCCAGCAGCCAAGATCAGCCCGACACAGATACGCAGTATTTT.

The chain is built from TRBV10-3 and TRBJ2-3; 8 nucleotides agree with TRBD2. CDR1 is ENHRY, CDR2 SYGVKD, per germline. V gave up 4 bases and J gave up 0 bases; unmatched junction bases: 9. CDR3 length: 17 amino acids. CDR3 region: CAISASPLAESTDTQYF. Written as DNA, the CDR3 is TGTGCCATCAGTGCATCTCCACTAGCGGAAAGCACAGATACGCAGTATTTT.

The chain uses TRBV7-9 and TRBJ1-3, with no clear D. The CDR3 loop spans 16 amino acids. With 4 bases removed from V and 4 bases from J, the gap between germline ends came to 17 bases. Germline CDR1 SEHNR, CDR2 FQNEAQ (reference sequence). The CDR3 nucleotides read TGTGCCAGCAGCTCCGATAGTAGGTCTTGGGGAAACACCATATATTTT. Residues: CASSSDSRSWGNTIYF.

This clonotype was seen a handful of times. V is TRBV20-1 and J is TRBJ2-1, with 10 nucleotides matching TRBD1. The J segment lost 3 bases and the V segment lost 6 bases, leaving 17 bases of the junction unmatched. The length of the CDR3 is 18 residues. Germline loops: CDR1 DFQATT, CDR2 SNEGSKA (reference sequence). In DNA form, the CDR3 reads TGCAGTGCCCAAGGTGGGACAGGGGTTCTATGGGACTACAATGAGCAGTTCTTC. This encodes CSAQGGTGVLWDYNEQFF.

This clonotype has at least ten counts. The J gene is TRBJ1-1, the V gene TRBV30; 8 bases are a match to TRBD1. The CDR3 consists of 14 residues. The V gene end was trimmed by 2 bases and the J gene end by 4 bases; junction bases not matched to a gene: 6. Germline-derived CDR1 and CDR2 are GTSNPN and SVGIG (reference sequence). DNA for the CDR3: TGTGCCTGGAGTACAGGACAGGGAATCACTGAAGCTTTCTTT. Translation gives CAWSTGQGITEAFF.

This clonotype came up many times. This chain connects TRBV5-1 to TRBJ2-1; maybe TRBD2 (6 bases). With 4 bases removed from V and 0 bases from J, the gap between germline ends came to 11 bases. CDR3 length: 15 amino acids. Germline values: CDR1 SGHRS, CDR2 YFSETQ. CDR3 in DNA: TGCGCCAGCAGCATGGGAGGCAGCTCCTACAATGAGCAGTTCTTC. Its translation is CASSMGGSSYNEQFF.

This clonotype was counted only a few times. The chain joins TRBV6-1 to TRBJ2-5, with D maybe TRBD2 (5 bases). The ends were cut back, 9 bases at V and 5 bases at J, with 19 bases in the middle. Germline CDR1 MNHNS, CDR2 SASEGT. This CDR3 contains 14 residues. This CDR3 is CASRDDMGFETQYF. The CDR3 region has the DNA TGTGCCAGTCGGGATGATATGGGTTTTGAGACCCAGTACTTC.